What follows are 23 T cell receptor beta chains derived from one specimen sequenced in a study of persistence of HIV-infected CD4 T cells. These receptors are not linked to any known antigen. An overlapping HIV-1 Gag peptide pool stimulated these cells at 0.85 to 1 ug/peptide/mL. CD4+ T cells upregulating both CD40 ligand and CD69 were sorted as responding cells. This was the immunoSEQ version 4 assay in survey mode. Here immunoSEQ multiplex PCR was the method, and the copy in TCRdb shows in-frame clones only, minus some. The profile covers about 32,000 clones, with roughly 70% appearing a single time and approximately 1.5% taken by the ten largest. The source was CD4+ T cells sorted from PBMCs after roughly 19-hour stimulation, collected from a patient who received antiretroviral therapy. The receptor source for this set is an adult man with HIV who was CMV-seropositive.

The rearrangement uses TRBV4-1 and TRBJ2-5; D assignment may be TRBD1 or TRBD2 (5 bases each). The CDR3 contains 14 residues. Germline V gene data show CDR1 as MGHRA and CDR2 as YSYEKL. Trimming removed 1 base from V and 4 bases from J, with 10 bases in between. DNA of the CDR3: TGCGCCAGCAGCCAAGGGGGACCCTTAGAGACCCAGTACTTC. Its protein product is CASSQGGPLETQYF.

V gene TRBV5-6 combines with J gene TRBJ1-6; possibly TRBD1 for D (5 bases). Germline CDR1 reads SGHDT; CDR2 reads YYEEEE. V lost 2 bases to trimming and J lost 7 bases, with 16 bases between them. The CDR3 covers 16 residues. Written as DNA, the CDR3 is TGTGCCAGCAGCTTTTCCGGGACGAGGATGAATTCACCCCTCCACTTT. Translated: CASSFSGTRMNSPLHF.

A few counts support this clone. The chain combines TRBV7-2 with TRBJ2-4; D unresolved. The CDR3 is made up of 16 amino acids. Germline V gene sequence: CDR1 SGHTA, CDR2 FQGNSA. Between the trimmed V and J ends, which lost 4 bases and 2 bases, there was a span of 15 bases. The DNA for the CDR3 is TGTGCCAGCAGCTCACAACCTGGGGTTTCCAAAAACATTCAGTACTTC. Protein: CASSSQPGVSKNIQYF.

This clone was counted only a few times. In nucleotides, the CDR3 is TGCGCCAGCAGCTATCCCCAGGGACAGGGGGCTAGAGAGACCCAGTACTTC. Encoded protein: CASSYPQGQGARETQYF. The rearrangement uses TRBV5-1 and TRBJ2-5, with TRBD1 matching over 12 bases. Trimming removed 3 bases from V and 4 bases from J; junction bases left unmatched: 10. CDR3 size: 17 residues. Germline values: CDR1 SGHRS, CDR2 YFSETQ.

The rearrangement joins TRBV6-5 to TRBJ1-5; D call uncertain. CDR1 MNHEY and CDR2 SVGAGI come from the germline V gene. The CDR3 contains 13 residues. Trimming pared 5 bases from V and 3 bases from J, leaving 8 bases between. CDR3 region: CASSNPYNQPQHF. DNA of the CDR3: TGTGCCAGCAGTAACCCTTACAATCAGCCCCAGCATTTT.

This clone is a singleton in its sample. At one boundary the junction diverges from the germline segment, which might be a read error. DNA for the CDR3: TGTGCCAATAGTGCAGCGTCGAACACTGAAGCTTTCTTT. Translated: CANSAASNTEAFF. The chain employs TRBV19 and TRBJ1-1; D not certain. This CDR3 is 13 amino acids long. Germline assignment: CDR1 LNHDA and CDR2 SQIVND (reference sequence).

The V gene is TRBV10-3, the J gene TRBJ1-1, with a weak D call TRBD1 (6 bases). Trimming took off 6 bases at V and 6 bases at J, with 14 bases between the two ends. CDR1 is ENHRY and CDR2 is SYGVKD in the germline V gene. The length of the CDR3 is 13 residues. The CDR3 DNA reads TGTGCCATCAGCCTAACAGGGAGGGCTGAAGCTTTCTTT. It encodes CAISLTGRAEAFF.

This chain uses TRBV9 with TRBJ2-3; D possibly uses TRBD1 or TRBD2 (5 bases each). The germline gives CDR1 SGDLS, CDR2 YYNGEE. V gave up 4 bases and J gave up 2 bases, with 11 bases separating them. The CDR3 covers 14 residues. The CDR3 DNA follows: TGTGCCAGCAGCCTAAGGGACCTCACAGATACGCAGTATTTT. The encoded protein is CASSLRDLTDTQYF.

The gene calls are TRBV28 and TRBJ1-5, with D unresolved. V lost 2 bases and J lost 5, with 4 bases in between. Germline-derived CDR1 and CDR2 are MDHEN and SYDVKM. The CDR3 covers 12 residues. The CDR3 DNA reads as TGTGCCAGCAGTTTAGTGTATCAGCCCCAGCATTTT. It encodes CASSLVYQPQHF. Drawing the rest from reference TRBV28 and TRBJ1-5, the complete variable domain is DVKVTQSSRYLVKRTGEKVFLECVQDMDHENMFWYRQDPGLGLRLIYFSYDVKMKEKGDIPEGYSVSREKKERFSLILESASTNQTSMYLCASSLVYQPQHFGDGTRLSIL.

The genes are TRBV5-1 and TRBJ2-3; D is unclear. The CDR3 consists of 15 residues. Trimming pared 0 bases from V and 2 bases from J, leaving 10 bases between. The V gene's germline CDR1 is SGHRS and CDR2 YFSETQ. The DNA for the CDR3 is TGCGCCAGCAGCTTGGACGGTACAATCACAGATACGCAGTATTTT. Translation gives CASSLDGTITDTQYF.

The chain is built from TRBV24-1 and TRBJ2-1; a possible D gene is TRBD1 (6 bases). The ends were cut back, 6 bases at V and 3 bases at J, with 8 bases in the middle. The CDR3 contains 13 residues. CDR1 and CDR2 (germline): KGHDR, SFDVKD. CDR3 in DNA: TGTGCCACCAGTACAGGGAGCTACAATGAGCAGTTCTTC. As protein: CATSTGSYNEQFF.

J is TRBJ2-6 and V is TRBV7-9; D is uncertain. Germline loops: CDR1 SEHNR, CDR2 FQNEAQ (reference sequence). The CDR3 has 13 amino acids. V dropped 5 bases and J dropped 5 bases, with 7 bases sitting between them. This CDR3 is CASSPTRANVLTF. CDR3 in DNA: TGTGCCAGCAGCCCGACGAGGGCCAACGTCCTGACTTTC.

V gene TRBV12-5 combines with J gene TRBJ1-5, with a tentative D call TRBD1 (6 bases). This CDR3 has 17 amino acids. Germline V gene data show CDR1 as LGHNT and CDR2 as FRNRAP. Trimming took off 3 bases at V and 1 base at J, with 16 bases between the two ends. The DNA of the CDR3 is TGTGCTAGTGGTTTCTCCCGACAGGCCGTAAGCAATCAGCCCCAGCATTTT. Translation: CASGFSRQAVSNQPQHF.

This rearrangement joins TRBV28 to TRBJ2-7, with 7 bases aligning to TRBD1. Germline CDR1 reads MDHEN; CDR2 reads SYDVKM. CDR3 size: 14 residues. Trimming at V came to 6 bases and at J to 0 bases, leaving 5 bases not matched to a gene. CDR3: CASRPTGASYEQYF. CDR3 DNA: TGTGCCAGCAGACCAACAGGGGCCTCCTACGAGCAGTACTTC. The full variable domain, with the rest looked up from reference TRBV28 and TRBJ2-7, is DVKVTQSSRYLVKRTGEKVFLECVQDMDHENMFWYRQDPGLGLRLIYFSYDVKMKEKGDIPEGYSVSREKKERFSLILESASTNQTSMYLCASRPTGASYEQYFGPGTRLTVT.

This clone came up a few times. The J gene is TRBJ2-3, the V gene TRBV19; D uncertain. Germline-derived CDR1 and CDR2 are LNHDA and SQIVND (reference sequence). The CDR3 has 15 amino acids. Trimming left V 3 bases short and J 6 bases short, with 16 bases between. DNA for the CDR3: TGTGCCAGTAGTATTGCATTTGGAGCAGTCGATACGCAGTATTTT. Encoded protein: CASSIAFGAVDTQYF.

The V gene is TRBV21-1, the J gene TRBJ1-6; the tabulated D call, TRBD1, remains unverified against the DNA. TRBV21-1 is noted as a pseudogene. This CDR3 spans 19 amino acids. The CDR3 region has the DNA TGTGCCAGCAGCAAAGAGGGGTTATCCCGGACAGCCAAAAATTCACCCCTCCACTTT. Protein product: CASSKEGLSRTAKNSPLHF.

The rearrangement links TRBV6-6 to TRBJ2-3, with 7 bases identical to TRBD2. This CDR3 has 14 amino acids. Per germline, CDR1 MNHNY and CDR2 SVGAGI (reference sequence). V was clipped by 4 bases and J by 2 bases; unmatched bases: 3. DNA of the CDR3: TGTGCCAGCAGTTCCCGGGACTACACAGATACGCAGTATTTT. This encodes CASSSRDYTDTQYF.

This chain links TRBV2 with TRBJ2-3; 7 bases map to TRBD1. The CDR3 has 13 amino acids. Germline CDR1 and CDR2: SNHLY and FYNNEI. The junction had 5 bases not matched to a gene; V was cut back by 8 bases and J by 3 bases. The CDR3: CASWPGGTDTQYF. The DNA of the CDR3 is TGTGCCAGCTGGCCAGGGGGAACAGATACGCAGTATTTT.

V gene TRBV9 combines with J gene TRBJ2-7, with D perhaps TRBD1 (5 bases). This CDR3 has 15 amino acids. Germline CDR1 and CDR2: SGDLS and YYNGEE. Trimming stripped 0 bases from V and 8 bases from J, with 18 bases between. The CDR3 loop reads CASSVGQGSQLKQYF. CDR3 sequence (DNA): TGTGCCAGCAGCGTAGGCCAGGGTAGTCAGCTCAAGCAGTACTTC.

The chain carries TRBV13 and TRBJ1-4, with 11 bases fitting TRBD1. Germline-derived CDR1 and CDR2 are PRHDT and FYEKMQ (reference sequence). This CDR3 has 18 amino acids. Unmatched junction bases numbered 12, after V lost 1 base and J lost 8 bases. CDR3 in DNA: TGTGCCAGCAGCTTAGAAGGGACAGGGGGTCCGAGGGGCGAAAAACTGTTTTTT. It specifies CASSLEGTGGPRGEKLFF.

This clone came up a few times. This sequence joins TRBV15 and TRBJ2-2, with TRBD1 matching over 10 bases. The CDR3 extends over 17 amino acids. Germline lookup yields CDR1 LNHNV and CDR2 YYDKDF (reference sequence). Trimming removed 0 bases from V and 4 bases from J; junction bases left unmatched: 5. The DNA for the CDR3 is TGTGCCACCAGCAGAGAACCGGGACAGGGGTTCACCGGGGAGCTGTTTTTT. This encodes CATSREPGQGFTGELFF.

This clone was seen once. The gene calls are TRBV5-5 and TRBJ1-3, with no clear D. CDR3 length equals 14 residues. The germline gives CDR1 SGHKS, CDR2 YYEKEE (reference sequence). Trimming left V 1 base short and J 6 bases short, with 11 bases between. DNA for the CDR3: TGTGCCAGCAGCTTGCTTGCGGGCACAAACACCATATATTTT. As protein: CASSLLAGTNTIYF.

This clone was picked up a small number of times. Written as DNA, the CDR3 is TGTGCCAGAATCACAAACACTGAAGCTTTCTTT. The encoded protein is CARITNTEAFF. The chain recombines TRBV5-3 with TRBJ1-1; no definite D call. TRBV5-3 has ORF status, its function being uncertain. CDR3 length: 11 residues. V was trimmed by 6 bases and J by 2 bases, leaving 5 bases between them.